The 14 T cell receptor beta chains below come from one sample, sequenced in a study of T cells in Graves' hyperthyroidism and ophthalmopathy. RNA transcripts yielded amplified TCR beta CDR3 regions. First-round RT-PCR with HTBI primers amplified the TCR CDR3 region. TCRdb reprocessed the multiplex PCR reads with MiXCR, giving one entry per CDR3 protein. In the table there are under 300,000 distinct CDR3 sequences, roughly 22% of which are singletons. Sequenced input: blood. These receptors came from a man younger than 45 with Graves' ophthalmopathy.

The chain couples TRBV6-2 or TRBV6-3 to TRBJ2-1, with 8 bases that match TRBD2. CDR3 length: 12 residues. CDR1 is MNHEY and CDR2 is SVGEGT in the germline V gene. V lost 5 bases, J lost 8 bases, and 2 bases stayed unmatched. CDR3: CASSTAGDEQFF. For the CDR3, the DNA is TGTGCCAGCAGTACAGCGGGAGATGAGCAGTTCTTC.

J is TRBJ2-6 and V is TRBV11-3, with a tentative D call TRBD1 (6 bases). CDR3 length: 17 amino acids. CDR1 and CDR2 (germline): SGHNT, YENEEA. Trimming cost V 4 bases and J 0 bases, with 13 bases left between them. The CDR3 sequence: CASSSGQYLSGANVLTF. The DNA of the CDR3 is TGTGCCAGCAGCTCGGGACAATACCTCTCTGGGGCCAACGTCCTGACTTTC.

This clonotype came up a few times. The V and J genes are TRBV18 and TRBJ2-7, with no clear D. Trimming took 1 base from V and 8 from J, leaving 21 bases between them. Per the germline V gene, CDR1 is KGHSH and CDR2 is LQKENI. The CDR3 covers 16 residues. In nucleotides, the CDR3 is TGTGCCAGCTCACCACGCGTAGGACCCCCAGAGATCCAGCAGTACTTC. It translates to CASSPRVGPPEIQQYF.

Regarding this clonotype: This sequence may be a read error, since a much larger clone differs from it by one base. The CDR3 DNA reads as TGTGCCAGCAAGGTTGGTAGCGGCAGTGAGCAGTTCTTC. Its protein product is CASKVGSGSEQFF. The V call is TRBV3-1, the J call TRBJ2-1; possibly TRBD2 for D (6 bases). V was trimmed by 7 bases and J by 9 bases, leaving 16 bases between them. Germline V gene sequence: CDR1 LGHDT, CDR2 YNNKEL (reference sequence). The CDR3 has 13 amino acids.

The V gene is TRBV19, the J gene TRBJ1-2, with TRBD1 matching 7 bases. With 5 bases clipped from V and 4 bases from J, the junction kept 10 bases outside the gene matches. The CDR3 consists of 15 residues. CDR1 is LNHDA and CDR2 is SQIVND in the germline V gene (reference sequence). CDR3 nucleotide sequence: TGTGCCAGTAGTGGGCCCGGGACAGACCTCTATGGCTACACCTTC. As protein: CASSGPGTDLYGYTF.

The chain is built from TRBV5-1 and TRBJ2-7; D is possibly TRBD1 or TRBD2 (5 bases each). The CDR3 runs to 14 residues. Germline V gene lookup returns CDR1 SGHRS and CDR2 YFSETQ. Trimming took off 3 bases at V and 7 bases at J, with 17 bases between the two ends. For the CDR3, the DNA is TGCGCCAGCAGCTCCGGGACCAGAGTTGGTGAGCAGTACTTC. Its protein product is CASSSGTRVGEQYF.

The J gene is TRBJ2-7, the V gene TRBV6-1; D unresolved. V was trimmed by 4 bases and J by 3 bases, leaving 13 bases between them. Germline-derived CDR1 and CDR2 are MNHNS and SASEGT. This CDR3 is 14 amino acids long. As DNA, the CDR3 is TGTGCCAGCAGTGCCGCCGGGCACAACTACGAGCAGTACTTC. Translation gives CASSAAGHNYEQYF.

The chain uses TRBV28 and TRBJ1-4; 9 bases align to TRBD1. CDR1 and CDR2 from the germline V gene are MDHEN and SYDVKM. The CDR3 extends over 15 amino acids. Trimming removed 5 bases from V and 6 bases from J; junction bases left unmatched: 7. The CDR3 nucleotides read TGTGCCAGCAGTCCCGGGACAGGGTCCTATGAAAAACTGTTTTTT. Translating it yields CASSPGTGSYEKLFF. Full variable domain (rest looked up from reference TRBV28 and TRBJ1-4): DVKVTQSSRYLVKRTGEKVFLECVQDMDHENMFWYRQDPGLGLRLIYFSYDVKMKEKGDIPEGYSVSREKKERFSLILESASTNQTSMYLCASSPGTGSYEKLFFGSGTQLSVL.

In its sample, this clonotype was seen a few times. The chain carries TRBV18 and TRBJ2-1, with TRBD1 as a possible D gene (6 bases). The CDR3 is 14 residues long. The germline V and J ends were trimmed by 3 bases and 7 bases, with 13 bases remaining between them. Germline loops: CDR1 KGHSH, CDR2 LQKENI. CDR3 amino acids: CASSPGQFRNEQFF. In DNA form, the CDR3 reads TGTGCCAGCTCACCGGGACAATTTCGGAATGAGCAGTTCTTC.

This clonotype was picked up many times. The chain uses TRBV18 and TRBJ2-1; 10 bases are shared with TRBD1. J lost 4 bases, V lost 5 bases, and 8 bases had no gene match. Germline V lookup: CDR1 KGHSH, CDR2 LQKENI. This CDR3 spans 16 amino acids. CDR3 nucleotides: TGTGCCAGCTCAGTCGGGACAGGGGTTACGTACAATGAGCAGTTCTTC. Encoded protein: CASSVGTGVTYNEQFF. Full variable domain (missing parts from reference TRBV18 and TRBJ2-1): NAGVMQNPRHLVRRRGQEARLRCSPMKGHSHVYWYRQLPEEGLKFMVYLQKENIIDESGMPKERFSAEFPKEGPSILRIQQVVRGDSAAYFCASSVGTGVTYNEQFFGPGTRLTVL.

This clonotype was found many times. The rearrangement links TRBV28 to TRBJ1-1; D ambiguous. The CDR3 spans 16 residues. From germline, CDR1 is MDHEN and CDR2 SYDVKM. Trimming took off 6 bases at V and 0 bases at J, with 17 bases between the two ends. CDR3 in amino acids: CASRPERGRLNTEAFF. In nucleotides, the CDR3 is TGTGCCAGCAGACCCGAAAGAGGCAGATTGAACACTGAAGCTTTCTTT.

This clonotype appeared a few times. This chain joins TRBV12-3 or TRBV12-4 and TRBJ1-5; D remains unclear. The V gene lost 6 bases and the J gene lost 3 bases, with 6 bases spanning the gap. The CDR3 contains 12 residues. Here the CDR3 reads CASSKDNQPQHF. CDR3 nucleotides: TGTGCCAGCAGCAAGGACAATCAGCCCCAGCATTTT.

The chain's CDR3 is CASSPMRGYQETQYF. In DNA form, the CDR3 reads TGTGCCAGCTCACCAATGAGAGGATACCAAGAGACCCAGTACTTC. V and J are TRBV18 and TRBJ2-5; no clear D. Trimming stripped 2 bases from V and 0 bases from J, with 10 bases between. This CDR3 is built from 15 residues. CDR1 KGHSH and CDR2 LQKENI come from the germline V gene.

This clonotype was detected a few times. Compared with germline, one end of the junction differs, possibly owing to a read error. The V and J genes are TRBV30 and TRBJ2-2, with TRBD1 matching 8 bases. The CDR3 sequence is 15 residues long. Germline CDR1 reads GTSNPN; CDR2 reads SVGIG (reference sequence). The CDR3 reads CAWRDRDGNTGELLF. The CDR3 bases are TGTGCCTGGAGGGACAGGGACGGGAACACCGGGGAGCTGCTTTTT.